This T cell receptor (beta chain) was found in a study of CD8 T cells in Susac syndrome. The study's findings and limits: It was acknowledged in the study that its TCR sequencing and HLA analysis involved a relatively small number of individuals.

RNA, at about 0.45 to 1 ug, was reverse transcribed with random hexamers. TCRdb recomputed calls from the immunoSEQ multiplex PCR reads with MiXCR, one row per CDR3 protein. The sample records some 170,000 distinct CDR3 sequences, around 93% being singletons. A note on this clonotype: The antigen remains unidentified.

Material: CD4+ T cells from PBMCs. The sequence derives from a human donor in good health.

CDR3 residues: CAWSKGASVEQYF. CDR3 nucleotides: TGTGCCTGGAGTAAGGGCGCTAGCGTCGAGCAGTACTTC. V gene TRBV30 combines with J gene TRBJ2-7; D is possibly TRBD2 (6 bases). From germline, CDR1 is GTSNPN and CDR2 SVGIG (reference sequence). Trimming cost V 2 bases and J 6 bases, with 14 bases left between them. CDR3 length: 13 residues.